Below are 26 T cell receptor beta chains sequenced from a single sample in a study of T cell changes during pregnancy in multiple sclerosis. Generated by immunoSEQ multiplex PCR, the TCRdb table keeps only in-frame clones and is missing some. The repertoire holds 130,000 or so clones, with 96% as singletons. The sequenced sample was peripheral blood, obtained after pregnancy. The receptor source for this set is a female donor with multiple sclerosis, enrolled in a pregnancy study.

The chain has TRBV5-3 and TRBJ2-1; D remains unclear. Being an ORF, TRBV5-3 has a function that is uncertain. V was pared by 4 bases and J by 8 bases, with 31 bases between. CDR3 size: 19 residues. The CDR3 region has the DNA TGTGCCAGAAGCCCCGAGGTGGTGTTGAAGCCCGACCCTTCGGATGAGCAGTTCTTC. As protein: CARSPEVVLKPDPSDEQFF.

The chain couples TRBV19 to TRBJ2-1; 10 positions match TRBD2. The CDR3 is 15 residues long. Germline CDR1 LNHDA, CDR2 SQIVND (reference sequence). With 4 bases clipped from V and 6 bases from J, the junction kept 6 bases outside the gene matches. The CDR3 DNA is TGTGCCAGTAGTAAAGGTAGCGGGAGGATCAATGAGCAGTTCTTC. Encoded protein: CASSKGSGRINEQFF.

The V and J genes are TRBV28 and TRBJ1-3; TRBD1 might be the D (5 bases). Germline values: CDR1 MDHEN, CDR2 SYDVKM. The CDR3 extends over 15 amino acids. Trimming left V 6 bases short and J 2 bases short, with 14 bases between. The CDR3 DNA sequence: TGTGCCAGCAGAGGCGGGGGTTCTACTGGAAACACCATATATTTT. Protein product: CASRGGGSTGNTIYF.

V is TRBV28 and J is TRBJ1-3; D remains unclear. From germline, CDR1 is MDHEN and CDR2 SYDVKM. This CDR3 comprises 13 residues. The V and J ends lost 5 bases and 4 bases respectively, with 9 bases between them. The CDR3: CASSPPGGNTIYF. CDR3 DNA sequence: TGTGCCAGCAGTCCACCCGGGGGAAACACCATATATTTT.

The rearrangement links TRBV2 to TRBJ1-5; TRBD1 is a possible D gene (6 bases). The V end lost 6 bases, the J end lost 5 bases, and 11 bases lay between the germline ends. In germline, CDR1 is SNHLY, CDR2 FYNNEI. This CDR3 spans 13 amino acids. The DNA of the CDR3 is TGTGCCAGCAGGGACAGAACCGATCAGCCCCAGCATTTT. Its protein is CASRDRTDQPQHF.

This chain's CDR3 is CASSPRDFPSYEQYF. CDR3 in DNA: TGTGCCAGCAGCCCTCGGGACTTCCCGTCCTACGAGCAGTACTTC. The rearrangement joins TRBV9 to TRBJ2-7; possible D gene TRBD2, 6 bases. Trimming removed 4 bases at V and 1 base at J, with 15 bases between. The CDR3 runs to 15 residues. The V gene's germline CDR1 is SGDLS and CDR2 YYNGEE.

The chain links TRBV5-1 to TRBJ1-4; 9 bases line up with TRBD1. Germline-derived CDR1 and CDR2 are SGHRS and YFSETQ. This CDR3 has 15 amino acids. With 4 bases clipped from V and 7 bases from J, the junction kept 8 bases outside the gene matches. CDR3 loop: CASSLLGQGIEKLFF. The CDR3 region has the DNA TGCGCCAGCAGCCTCCTCGGACAGGGGATTGAAAAACTGTTTTTT.

The chain is built from TRBV6-1 and TRBJ1-5; D uncertain. Trimming stripped 8 bases from V and 1 base from J, with 12 bases between. This CDR3 has 14 residues. Looked up from germline, CDR1 is MNHNS and CDR2 is SASEGT. CDR3 residues: CASGLDSSNQPQHF. The CDR3, as DNA: TGTGCCAGCGGTTTGGACTCCAGCAATCAGCCCCAGCATTTT.

The chain links TRBV15 to TRBJ1-6, with D possibly matching TRBD1 (6 bases). The CDR3 covers 18 residues. Trimming shortened V by 0 bases and J by 8 bases, and 20 bases separated the two germline ends. From germline, CDR1 is LNHNV and CDR2 YYDKDF (reference sequence). The CDR3 DNA reads as TGTGCCACCAGCAGAGATTACGTCCGGGCAGGGGTGGATTCACCCCTCCACTTT. This translates into CATSRDYVRAGVDSPLHF.

The J gene is TRBJ2-7, the V gene TRBV5-4, with 8 bases lining up with TRBD1. J was trimmed by 4 bases and V by 1 base; bases with no gene match: 4. CDR3 length equals 14 residues. From germline, CDR1 is SGHNT and CDR2 YYREEE (reference sequence). The CDR3 DNA is TGTGCCAGCAGCTTGCAGGGGGCAGGATACGAGCAGTACTTC. It translates to CASSLQGAGYEQYF.

Notes on this clone: The same CDR3 can be traced to other DNA sequences in this sample. V and J are TRBV9 and TRBJ2-5; 7 nucleotides line up with TRBD1. V shed 1 base and J 3 bases; nucleotides not matched to a gene: 3. CDR3 size: 14 residues. The V gene's germline CDR1 is SGDLS and CDR2 YYNGEE. The CDR3 bases are TGTGCCAGCAGCGTACGACAGGGAGAAGAGACCCAGTACTTC. Residues: CASSVRQGEETQYF.

As DNA, the CDR3 is TGTGCCAGCAGCGTCGGAGGGAGGACTGAAGCTTTCTTT. Protein: CASSVGGRTEAFF. This chain joins TRBV9 and TRBJ1-1; no firm D call. In germline, CDR1 is SGDLS, CDR2 YYNGEE. Trimming took 2 bases from V and 5 from J, leaving 10 bases between them. This CDR3 is built from 13 residues.

The V gene is TRBV28, the J gene TRBJ2-7; 8 bases map to TRBD2. The CDR3 contains 16 residues. V dropped 2 bases and J dropped 2; count of bases not matched to a gene: 8. CDR1 is MDHEN and CDR2 is SYDVKM in the germline V gene. CDR3 sequence (DNA): TGTGCCAGCAGTTTAACTAGCGGTCCCGACCCCTACGAGCAGTACTTC. This codes for CASSLTSGPDPYEQYF.

V usage is TRBV28 and J usage is TRBJ1-5, with TRBD1 identical over 8 bases. This CDR3 is 15 amino acids long. J was trimmed by 11 bases and V by 4 bases; bases with no gene match: 13. Germline V gives CDR1 MDHEN, CDR2 SYDVKM. DNA for the CDR3: TGTGCCAGCAGTTCCAGAGACAGGGGTAGAGGGGCCCAGCATTTT. Its protein is CASSSRDRGRGAQHF.

The chain joins TRBV6-5 to TRBJ1-4; D ambiguous. Trimming removed 7 bases at V and 4 bases at J, with 13 bases between. Looked up from germline, CDR1 is MNHEY and CDR2 is SVGAGI. The CDR3 consists of 14 residues. DNA for the CDR3: TGTGCCAGCACTATTGATGCCCTTAATGAAAAACTGTTTTTT. Translated, it gives CASTIDALNEKLFF.

J is TRBJ2-3 and V is TRBV19; D gene unclear. Trimming removed 3 bases from V and 6 bases from J, with 4 bases in between. CDR1 is LNHDA and CDR2 is SQIVND in the germline V gene (reference sequence). The CDR3 spans 11 residues. The CDR3 reads CASSIGDTQYF. CDR3 DNA: TGTGCCAGTAGTATCGGGGATACGCAGTATTTT.

CDR3 protein: CASSFGGTGVYEQYF. The CDR3 DNA reads as TGTGCCAGCAGCTTTGGAGGGACAGGGGTCTACGAGCAGTACTTC. V is TRBV5-4 and J is TRBJ2-7, with 10 bases fitting TRBD1. Germline V gene sequence: CDR1 SGHNT, CDR2 YYREEE (reference sequence). The CDR3 is 15 amino acids. V lost 2 bases to trimming and J lost 3 bases; unmatched junction nucleotides: 5.

The genes are TRBV10-3 and TRBJ2-5, with 7 bases identical to TRBD1. The V and J ends lost 4 bases and 4 bases, in that order; junction bases with no gene match: 3. The CDR3 is 13 residues long. CDR1 is ENHRY, CDR2 SYGVKD, per germline. This CDR3 is CAISGRDRETQYF. Written as DNA, the CDR3 is TGTGCCATCAGTGGAAGGGACAGAGAGACCCAGTACTTC.

The chain combines TRBV10-3 with TRBJ2-5; 7 bases fit TRBD1. Germline CDR1 reads ENHRY; CDR2 reads SYGVKD. V shed 9 bases and J 2 bases; nucleotides not matched to a gene: 6. CDR3 length: 13 amino acids. As DNA, the CDR3 is TGTGCCATGGGGGACAGACCTCAAGAGACCCAGTACTTC. Translated: CAMGDRPQETQYF.

This chain links TRBV28 with TRBJ1-3; a weak D match, TRBD1 (5 bases). The CDR3 length is 13 residues. Trimming removed 3 bases from V and 4 bases from J, with 7 bases in between. CDR1 is MDHEN and CDR2 is SYDVKM in the germline V gene. The CDR3 nucleotides are TGTGCCAGCAGTTTGAACAGGGGAAACACCATATATTTT. Its translation is CASSLNRGNTIYF.

The chain couples TRBV28 to TRBJ1-1; a weak D match, TRBD1 (6 bases). In germline, CDR1 is MDHEN, CDR2 SYDVKM. V lost 10 bases and J 1 base, leaving 16 bases between the germline ends. The CDR3 has 14 amino acids. CDR3 in amino acids: CATITGTQNTEAFF. For the CDR3, the DNA is TGTGCCACCATCACCGGGACACAGAACACTGAAGCTTTCTTT.

The rearrangement uses TRBV9 and TRBJ2-1, with 14 bases lining up with TRBD2. Losses at the gene ends were 3 bases for V and 6 bases for J; bases not matched to a gene: 5. CDR3 length: 16 residues. Germline V gene sequence: CDR1 SGDLS, CDR2 YYNGEE. The chain's CDR3 is CASSERLAGGGNEQFF. The CDR3 DNA is TGTGCCAGCAGCGAGCGACTAGCGGGAGGGGGCAATGAGCAGTTCTTC.

V usage is TRBV2 and J usage is TRBJ1-5; 7 nucleotides match TRBD1. Germline V gene data show CDR1 as SNHLY and CDR2 as FYNNEI. With V trimmed by 5 bases and J by 0 bases, 4 bases remained unmatched. This CDR3 spans 15 amino acids. Here the CDR3 reads CASSRDSDSNQPQHF. CDR3 DNA: TGTGCCAGCAGTAGGGACAGCGATAGCAATCAGCCCCAGCATTTT.

This CDR3 is CASMWGGRGETQYF. CDR3 nucleotides: TGTGCCAGCATGTGGGGCGGGAGGGGGGAGACCCAGTACTTC. The rearrangement joins TRBV28 to TRBJ2-5; 9 positions match TRBD2. Trimming at V came to 7 bases and at J to 5 bases, leaving 8 bases not matched to a gene. CDR3 length equals 14 residues. Germline lookup yields CDR1 MDHEN and CDR2 SYDVKM.

About this clone itself: Without the conserved terminal phenylalanine or tryptophan, this CDR3 likely stems from a read error. The gene calls are TRBV6-1 and TRBJ1-2, with 8 bases identical to TRBD1. This CDR3 is 15 amino acids long. Per the germline V gene, CDR1 is MNHNS and CDR2 is SASEGT. V shed 5 bases and J 5 bases; nucleotides not matched to a gene: 10. CDR3 protein: CASSLSDRVPYGYTL. DNA for the CDR3: TGTGCCAGCAGTCTTTCGGACAGGGTTCCGTATGGCTACACCCTC.

The genes are TRBV7-2 and TRBJ2-1; D might be TRBD1 (5 bases). V gave up 4 bases and J gave up 5 bases, with 15 bases separating them. Germline V CDR1 and CDR2: SGHTA, FQGNSA. There are 15 residues in the CDR3. The CDR3 sequence: CASSWASTANNEQFF. CDR3 coding DNA: TGTGCCAGCAGCTGGGCATCGACAGCCAACAATGAGCAGTTCTTC. The complete variable domain, with remaining parts taken from reference TRBV7-2 and TRBJ2-1, reads GAGVSQSPSNKVTEKGKDVELRCDPISGHTALYWYRQSLGQGLEFLIYFQGNSAPDKSGLPSDRFSAERTGGSVSTLTIQRTQQEDSAVYLCASSWASTANNEQFFGPGTRLTVL.